The clone carrying this T cell receptor beta chain came up once. This specimen comes from a study of blood T cell repertoires in COVID-19. Some clones are missing from TCRdb's copy, which holds only in-frame ones; the method was immunoSEQ multiplex PCR. The table shows 380,000 or so clones, with around 89% occurring only once. The sample taken for sequencing was PBMCs or T cells enriched from blood (not recorded which). The sequence came from a woman aged 25 to 39 with acute COVID-19.

CDR3 residues: CASSPRLAGGTGELFF. In DNA form, the CDR3 reads TGTGCCAGCAGCCCCCGGCTGGCAGGGGGCACCGGGGAGCTGTTTTTT. This chain connects TRBV11-3 to TRBJ2-2; 7 bases align to TRBD1. The germline CDR1 and CDR2 sequences are SGHNT and YENEEA. The CDR3 sequence is 16 residues long. V lost 5 bases to trimming and J lost 4 bases; unmatched junction nucleotides: 10.